This TCR beta chain was captured in a study of human T cells and chemical hapten exposure. This sample's time point: patch test 1, 2 weeks after DPC sensitization. As for treatment: therapeutic diphenylcyclopropenone sensitization with weekly scalp DPC. There are a few counts of this clonotype. Its antigen is unknown. Points from the study as a whole: DPC sensitization did not alter TCRs above 1 in 1000 frequency.

Germline V gene lookup returns CDR1 SQVTM and CDR2 ANQGSEA. V lost 7 bases and J lost 0, with 6 bases in between. CDR3 length: 11 residues. Unique molecular identifiers were affixed to discrete cDNA molecules within the library. One entry per CDR3 protein, called by TCRdb with MiXCR from the RACE reads. The data contain about 380,000 distinct CDR3 sequences, around 5% of them seen just once; the ten biggest clones take up approximately 2.1%. The clonotype comes from a woman aged 45-65 years with alopecia areata. Some clones in this sample may be carry-over from other donors' samples. The sequencing used whole blood, collected in connection with sensitization to the hapten diphenylcyclopropenone (DPC). This chain connects TRBV29-1 to TRBJ1-1; D unclear. CDR3 in amino acids: CSEVMNTEAFF. CDR3 nucleotides: TGCAGCGAAGTGATGAACACTGAAGCTTTCTTT.